Listed below are T cell receptor beta chains from one sample, sequenced in a study of blood T cell repertoires in COVID-19. Profiled with immunoSEQ multiplex PCR; TCRdb holds only in-frame clones, not every one. The sample records 130,000 to 150,000 clones, over 80% being singletons. Sequencing was done on a sample of PBMCs or T cells enriched from blood (not recorded which). Receptor source: a woman aged 45-60 years who had been exposed to COVID-19. Each CDR3 is given with its conserved first and last residue. The D gene is left open where the match is weak. Rows give clone size only sometimes, using once, few, many, or a class for an expanded clone.

>TRBD2|TRBJ2-5|TRBV6-4|16|NA
TGTGCCAGCAGAGCCCTGGGACTAGCGGAACAAGAGACCCAGTACTTC
CASRALGLAEQETQYF
>NA|TRBJ1-2|TRBV5-6|13|NA
TGTGCCAGCAGCTTTAGGGGATCACATGGCTACACCTTC
CASSFRGSHGYTF
>TRBD1|TRBJ2-3|TRBV6-2/TRBV6-3|15|NA
TGTGCCAGCAGTTACTGGGGGACAGTGGAAGATACGCAGTATTTT
CASSYWGTVEDTQYF
>TRBD1|TRBJ2-7|TRBV6-4|15|many
TGTGCCAGCAGTTCTGAGACAGGGGGCAACTACGAGCAGTACTTC
CASSSETGGNYEQYF
>TRBD2|TRBJ2-7|TRBV27|15|once
TGTGCCAGCAGTTTATCCCGGGGGGGTACCTACGAGCAGTACTTC
CASSLSRGGTYEQYF
>NA|TRBJ1-1|TRBV7-2|13|few
TGTGCCAGCAGCTTAGGTCTGAGGACTGAAGCTTTCTTT
CASSLGLRTEAFF
>NA|TRBJ2-3|TRBV7-9|15|NA
TGTGCCAGCAGCGGGGACACTCGGTACACAGATACGCAGTATTTT
CASSGDTRYTDTQYF
>TRBD2|TRBJ2-7|TRBV13|14|NA
TGTGCCAGCAGCCGCGGACTAGTGAACGGCGAGCAGTACTTC
CASSRGLVNGEQYF
>NA|TRBJ1-4|TRBV19|15|NA
TGTGCCAGTACCCCGACCGGGGCAGGGGTTGAAAAACTGTTTTTT
CASTPTGAGVEKLFF
>NA|TRBJ1-3|TRBV12-5|14|NA
TGTGCTAGTGGTTTGATTGGGGGGGGAAACACCATATATTTT
CASGLIGGGNTIYF
>TRBD2|TRBJ2-3|TRBV4-3|17|NA
TGCGCCAGCAGCCAACTTGGGACTAGCGGGGGAGGCCGAACGCAGTATTTT
CASSQLGTSGGGRTQYF
>TRBD2|TRBJ2-3|TRBV3-1/TRBV3-2|16|NA
TGTGCCAGCACCCAGGGGGTAGCGGGGGGACTAGATACGCAGTATTTT
CASTQGVAGGLDTQYF
>TRBD1|TRBJ2-7|TRBV7-2|16|NA
TGTGCCAGCAGCTTACGCATGGGACAGGGCCTCTACGAGCAGTACTTC
CASSLRMGQGLYEQYF
>NA|TRBJ2-3|TRBV4-3|15|NA
TGCGCCAGCAGTTCCCGGGACTCCCCCTTGGATACGCAGTATTTT
CASSSRDSPLDTQYF
>TRBD2|TRBJ2-3|TRBV10-3|17|NA
TGTGCCATCAGTGAGAGGCTAGCGGGAGGGCCAGCAGATACGCAGTATTTT
CAISERLAGGPADTQYF
>NA|TRBJ1-1|TRBV7-9|18|NA
TGTGCCAGCAGCTCCCCCGGGTGGGGGGTCCGGGGCGACACTGAAGCTTTCTTT
CASSSPGWGVRGDTEAFF
>TRBD2|TRBJ2-7|TRBV5-1|14|NA
TGCGCCAGCAGCAAAAGCGGGAACTCCTACGAGCAGTACTTC
CASSKSGNSYEQYF
>NA|TRBJ1-1|TRBV2|13|few
TGTGCCAGCAGTGACCCCGGGTCCTGGGAAGCTTTCTTT
CASSDPGSWEAFF
>NA|TRBJ2-3|TRBV5-4|14|NA
TGTGCCAGCAGCCCACGTGGGGGCCCGGATACGCAGTATTTT
CASSPRGGPDTQYF
>NA|TRBJ2-7|TRBV9|16|NA
TGTGCCAGCAGCGTAGGATGGGGAGCGCCTTCCTACGAGCAGTACTTC
CASSVGWGAPSYEQYF
>NA|TRBJ1-5|TRBV4-1|12|NA
TGCGCCAGCAGCGGAGACTCGGAGCCCCAGCATTTT
CASSGDSEPQHF
>NA|TRBJ1-2|TRBV19|12|NA
TGTGCCAGTAGTACGGGGATTTGGGGCTACACCTTC
CASSTGIWGYTF
>NA|TRBJ1-6|TRBV19|15|once
TGTGCCAGTAGTCCTAGGCCGGATTATAATTCACCCCTCCACTTT
CASSPRPDYNSPLHF
>TRBD1|TRBJ1-5|TRBV6-5|13|NA
TGTGCCAGCACACCAGGGGGGAACCAGCCCCAGCATTTT
CASTPGGNQPQHF
>NA|TRBJ1-1|TRBV5-4|18|NA
TGTGCCAGCAGCTTGTCCCAGTTTAGGGGTAATTTGGGCACTGAAGCTTTCTTT
CASSLSQFRGNLGTEAFF
>NA|TRBJ1-4|TRBV6-1|15|NA
TGTGCCAGCAGTGAACTGGGGGGAGCTAATGAAAAACTGTTTTTT
CASSELGGANEKLFF
>NA|TRBJ2-4|TRBV6-4|12|NA
TGTGCCAGCAGTTCTGTGGCTGCCATTCAGTACTTC
CASSSVAAIQYF
>NA|TRBJ1-5|TRBV19|16|NA
TGTGCCAGTACCGCAGGCAGCAGGGGCTCGCATCAGCCCCAGCATTTT
CASTAGSRGSHQPQHF
>NA|TRBJ2-3|TRBV11-2|18|NA
TGTGCCAGCAGCTTATTCCGGTTGCGGGATGCGGTCACAGATACGCAGTATTTT
CASSLFRLRDAVTDTQYF
>NA|TRBJ1-2|TRBV27|17|NA
TGTGCCAGCAGTTTGGCCAACTCAGGGCCCGCTCGCTATGGCTACACCTTC
CASSLANSGPARYGYTF
>TRBD2|TRBJ2-5|TRBV4-1|17|NA
TGCGCCAGCAGCCAAGATCCTAGCGGGGGGAGTCAAGAGACCCAGTACTTC
CASSQDPSGGSQETQYF
>TRBD1|TRBJ2-2|TRBV6-5|15|few
TGTGCCAGCATGGATGGGACAGAGAACACCGGGGAGCTGTTTTTT
CASMDGTENTGELFF
>NA|TRBJ1-4|TRBV19|12|NA
TGTGCCAGTAACGCGGGGAATGAAAAACTGTTTTTT
CASNAGNEKLFF
>TRBD1|TRBJ1-4|TRBV4-3|14|NA
TGCGCCAGCAGCTTACGGGACAGGAATGAAAAACTGTTTTTT
CASSLRDRNEKLFF
>TRBD1|TRBJ2-7|TRBV5-5|15|NA
TGTGCCAGCAGCTGGCAGGGGGCGCTAGATGCGGAGCAGTACTTC
CASSWQGALDAEQYF
>NA|TRBJ1-2|TRBV19|12|NA
TGTGCCAGTAGTAGCACAGGCTATGGCTACACCTTC
CASSSTGYGYTF
>TRBD2|TRBJ2-3|TRBV5-1|16|NA
TGCGCCAGCAGCTCCCTGGGAGGGCTGGGCACAGATACGCAGTATTTT
CASSSLGGLGTDTQYF
>NA|TRBJ1-2|TRBV7-2|15|NA
TGTGCCAGCAGCTTATTGGGCAGTCATAATTATGGCTACACCTTC
CASSLLGSHNYGYTF
>TRBD2|TRBJ2-5|TRBV30|14|NA
TGTGCATTGACTAGCGGGAGGGCGGGGGAGACCCAGTACTTC
CALTSGRAGETQYF
>NA|TRBJ1-2|TRBV6-5|15|NA
TGTGCCTCCCACCGGGACATTATTGCAACGAGTGGCTACACCTTC
CASHRDIIATSGYTF
>NA|TRBJ1-2|TRBV7-9|14|NA
TGTGCCAGCAGCTTAGAATCTCCCGGTCCGGGCTACACCTTC
CASSLESPGPGYTF
>NA|TRBJ2-5|TRBV20-1|14|NA
TGCAGTGCTCGTGAGGGAGGCGGCCAAGAGACCCAGTACTTC
CSAREGGGQETQYF
>NA|TRBJ1-1|TRBV6-1|14|NA
TGTGCCAGCAGTGAGACATTCTTCATCGCTGAAGCTTTCTTT
CASSETFFIAEAFF
>NA|TRBJ2-5|TRBV6-2/TRBV6-3|12|NA
TGTGCCAGCAGTTATAGTTCGGAGACCCAGTACTTC
CASSYSSETQYF
>TRBD1|TRBJ2-3|TRBV5-1|16|NA
TGCGCCAGCAGCTTGGTGGGGACAGGGGAGCCAGATACGCAGTATTTT
CASSLVGTGEPDTQYF
>NA|TRBJ2-2|TRBV5-1|15|NA
TGCGCCAGCAGCTTATTACGGGGGGCGAGCGGGGAGCTGTTTTTT
CASSLLRGASGELFF
>TRBD1|TRBJ1-3|TRBV5-6|14|NA
TGTGCCAGCAGCCCTACAGGGGCTGGAAACACCATATATTTT
CASSPTGAGNTIYF
>NA|TRBJ2-7|TRBV19|15|NA
TGTGCCAGTAGTGTAGCGGGACAGCCCTCCTACGAGCAGTACTTC
CASSVAGQPSYEQYF
>TRBD1|TRBJ2-3|TRBV6-2/TRBV6-3|16|once
TGTGCCAGCAGCCAATCTACAGGGGTACGGGCAGATACGCAGTATTTT
CASSQSTGVRADTQYF
>NA|TRBJ1-2|TRBV3-1/TRBV3-2|15|NA
TGTGCCAGCAGCCAAGAAGGTGGCAGGGTCCATGGCTACACCTTC
CASSQEGGRVHGYTF
>NA|TRBJ2-3|TRBV7-6|17|NA
TGTGCCAGCAGCCCCTGGCGGGACTCCCAGAGCACAGATACGCAGTATTTT
CASSPWRDSQSTDTQYF
>NA|TRBJ2-7|TRBV5-4|14|NA
TGTGCCAGCAGCTTGTGGACTGGCGGTAACGAGCAGTACTTC
CASSLWTGGNEQYF
>NA|TRBJ2-7|TRBV18|13|NA
TGTGCCAGCTCACCAACGGTTTCCTACGAGCAGTACTTC
CASSPTVSYEQYF
>TRBD1|TRBJ2-4|TRBV7-2|15|NA
TGTGCCAGCAGCTACGGGACAGGGGGTATCGTCATTCAGTACTTC
CASSYGTGGIVIQYF
>NA|TRBJ1-6|TRBV19|15|NA
TGTGCCAGTAGTACCGCACATCATGTCGATTCACCCCTCCACTTT
CASSTAHHVDSPLHF
>NA|TRBJ2-7|TRBV20-1|14|NA
TGCAGTGCTAGTGAACGGGTGTCCTCCTACGAGCAGTACTTC
CSASERVSSYEQYF
>TRBD2|TRBJ2-2|TRBV5-1|15|once
TGCGCCAGCAGCCTAAGCGGGGGGAACACCGGGGAGCTGTTTTTT
CASSLSGGNTGELFF
>NA|TRBJ1-4|TRBV6-5|15|NA
TGTGCCAGTCTCAGGGGAGGGGCAACTAATGAAAAACTGTTTTTT
CASLRGGATNEKLFF
>NA|TRBJ1-1|TRBV9|15|NA
TGTGCCAGCAGCGTAAGATGGGGGGGGCTCCATGAAGCTTTCTTT
CASSVRWGGLHEAFF
>NA|TRBJ2-3|TRBV7-9|14|NA
TGTGCCAGCATCCCGGTTGTGGGAGTACCTACGCAGTATTTT
CASIPVVGVPTQYF